This T cell receptor (beta chain) comes out of a study of blood T cell repertoires in COVID-19. Across the whole study: COVID-19 samples from acute and convalescent phases originated in the United States, Italy and Spain. PBMCs, B-cell-depleted T cells, or T cells provided the cDNA or gDNA that made up the material.

Cohort placement rested on clinical history that participants reported themselves. Study processing details: The assay estimated nucleated cells by amplifying reference gene primers. The protocol was immunoSEQ multiplex PCR, while the TCRdb copy is restricted to in-frame clones and leaves out a portion. The V and J calls and the clone size are those of that table, but D and trimming were determined from the DNA. Of 150,000 to 200,000 clones detected, more than 75% appear once; the ten largest clones hold about a sixth. Trimming took off 1 base at V and 7 bases at J, with 11 bases between the two ends. CDR3 length equals 14 residues. Germline V gives CDR1 SEHNR, CDR2 FQNEAQ (reference sequence).

The sequence was collected from a woman aged 50 to 65 with acute COVID-19. The chain combines TRBV7-9 with TRBJ1-5; TRBD1 might be the D (5 bases). Sequencing was done on a sample of PBMCs or T cells enriched from blood (not recorded which). The CDR3 DNA is TGTGCCAGCAGCTTAGTTGGCCAGGGACAGCCCCAGCATTTT. Residues: CASSLVGQGQPQHF.